The 25 T cell receptor beta chains reported below all come from one sample, sequenced in a study of shared clonotypes between healthy human individuals. Assay used: immunoSEQ multiplex PCR; TCRdb lists only in-frame clones, some missing. The sample records some 2.1 million clones, about 95% being singletons. CD45RO-negative, CCR7-positively selected cells formed the naive CD8 fraction, excluding terminally differentiated effector memory CD45RA+ cells. Sample: naive CD8+ T cells sorted from blood. These receptors were collected from a man aged 18 to 30 in good health.

The chain is built from TRBV6-5 and TRBJ2-1; no clear D. Germline V gives CDR1 MNHEY, CDR2 SVGAGI. V lost 7 bases and J lost 9, with 13 bases in between. The CDR3 extends over 12 amino acids. CDR3 nucleotides: TGTGCCAGCACCAACAGTGCGCGTGAGCAGTTCTTC. Amino acids: CASTNSAREQFF.

The chain links TRBV27 to TRBJ2-3; D perhaps matches TRBD2 (5 bases). There are 16 residues in the CDR3. V was trimmed by 6 bases and J by 0 bases, leaving 16 bases between them. Germline V CDR1 and CDR2: MNHEY, SMNVEV (reference sequence). CDR3 in DNA: TGTGCCAGCAGATTCCTCTTCGGCGGGAGCACAGATACGCAGTATTTT. Residues: CASRFLFGGSTDTQYF.

The table lists this clone with a count of one. This chain joins TRBV29-1 and TRBJ2-2; the match to TRBD1 covers 7 bases. V shed 1 base and J 6 bases; nucleotides not matched to a gene: 14. Germline V gene sequence: CDR1 SQVTM, CDR2 ANQGSEA. The CDR3 totals 17 residues. The CDR3 DNA reads as TGCAGCGTTGAAGTGGGTGGGCAGGGGGAATATGCCGGGGAGCTGTTTTTT. Amino acid sequence: CSVEVGGQGEYAGELFF.

The chain employs TRBV5-6 and TRBJ2-1, with D perhaps TRBD1 (6 bases). Per germline, CDR1 SGHDT and CDR2 YYEEEE. The CDR3 has 15 residues. V was clipped by 0 bases and J by 4 bases, with 11 bases between them. CDR3 DNA sequence: TGTGCCAGCAGCTTGGCCTACCAGGGGTACAATGAGCAGTTCTTC. Amino acids: CASSLAYQGYNEQFF.

The CDR3 reads CASSGHTSGANVLTF. CDR3 nucleotide sequence: TGTGCCAGCAGCGGGCACACCTCTGGGGCCAACGTCCTGACTTTC. This chain links TRBV7-2 with TRBJ2-6; D not certain. In germline, CDR1 is SGHTA, CDR2 FQGNSA. The CDR3 has 15 amino acids. V lost 5 bases to trimming and J lost 0 bases, with 8 bases between them.

The CDR3: CASSLVPSYYTGELFF. In DNA form, the CDR3 reads TGTGCCAGCAGCTTAGTACCTAGTTATTACACCGGGGAGCTGTTTTTT. The rearrangement links TRBV7-2 to TRBJ2-2; D is unclear. The CDR3 loop spans 16 amino acids. Germline V gene data show CDR1 as SGHTA and CDR2 as FQGNSA. Trimming took off 1 base at V and 3 bases at J, with 12 bases between the two ends.

Points on this clone: The sample carries other DNA sequences with the same CDR3. The chain joins TRBV5-1 to TRBJ2-7; unclear D gene. The V gene's germline CDR1 is SGHRS and CDR2 YFSETQ. V was cut by 2 bases and J by 2 bases, with 8 bases left in between. CDR3 length: 13 amino acids. CDR3 bases: TGCGCCAGCAGCTTCGGACCTACCTACGAGCAGTACTTC. This gives the protein CASSFGPTYEQYF.

The genes are TRBV27 and TRBJ1-1; D possibly corresponds to TRBD1 (6 bases). The CDR3 is 16 residues long. Deletions cut 7 bases from V and 6 bases from J, with 24 bases between. Germline V lookup: CDR1 MNHEY, CDR2 SMNVEV (reference sequence). The CDR3 reads CASTPRLGGHWAEAFF. CDR3 sequence (DNA): TGTGCCAGCACCCCGAGGTTGGGGGGGCACTGGGCTGAAGCTTTCTTT.

The CDR3 region is CASSEFRSWDEQYF. DNA of the CDR3: TGCGCCAGCAGTGAGTTCCGGTCCTGGGACGAGCAGTACTTC. V usage is TRBV10-1 and J usage is TRBJ2-7; D uncertain. CDR3 length: 14 residues. The V gene lost 1 base and the J gene lost 5 bases, with 12 bases spanning the gap. Germline V gene data show CDR1 as WNHNN and CDR2 as SYGVQD (reference sequence).

The chain uses TRBV5-6 and TRBJ1-2; D not resolved. The V end lost 5 bases, the J end lost 2 bases, and 19 bases lay between the germline ends. This CDR3 spans 16 amino acids. Germline V gives CDR1 SGHDT, CDR2 YYEEEE. CDR3 DNA: TGTGCCAGCAGTTCCGGATACAGTTACCTCAACTATGGCTACACCTTC. It yields the protein CASSSGYSYLNYGYTF.

V is TRBV5-8 and J is TRBJ2-3, with 11 bases lining up with TRBD2. The CDR3 covers 17 residues. Trimming took 1 base from V and 5 from J; bases not matched to a gene: 9. CDR1 is SGHTS and CDR2 is YDEGEE in the germline V gene. CDR3 in DNA: TGTGCCAGCAGCTTGTGGCTAGCGGGAGGCGGGGGAGATACGCAGTATTTT. As protein: CASSLWLAGGGGDTQYF.

A single count supports this clone. This rearrangement joins TRBV25-1 to TRBJ2-5; D unclear. The CDR3 has 14 amino acids. Germline CDR1 is MGHDK and CDR2 is SYGVNS. Trimming left V 3 bases short and J 1 base short, with 9 bases between. DNA of the CDR3: TGTGCCAGCAGTGACGATTACAGCCAAGAGACCCAGTACTTC. Translation gives CASSDDYSQETQYF.

The chain recombines TRBV7-8 with TRBJ2-4, with 7 positions matching TRBD1. CDR1 SGHVS and CDR2 FQNEAQ come from the germline V gene. J gave up 0 bases and V 3 bases, and 5 bases lay outside the gene matches. The CDR3 covers 16 residues. CDR3 nucleotide sequence: TGTGCCAGCAGCTTTCTACAGGGGCTAGCCAAAAACATTCAGTACTTC. Translation gives CASSFLQGLAKNIQYF.

The V and J genes are TRBV27 and TRBJ1-5; no firm D call. Trimming took 2 bases from V and 7 from J, leaving 9 bases between them. Looked up from germline, CDR1 is MNHEY and CDR2 is SMNVEV (reference sequence). The length of the CDR3 is 13 residues. The CDR3 loop reads CASSLGLAQPQHF. The CDR3 DNA is TGTGCCAGCAGTTTAGGGCTTGCACAGCCCCAGCATTTT.

The chain combines TRBV4-1 with TRBJ1-2; D gene ambiguous. Deletions cut 0 bases from V and 9 bases from J, with 11 bases between. The CDR3 has 13 amino acids. Germline CDR1 MGHRA, CDR2 YSYEKL. The CDR3 here is CASSQDLRESYTF. The CDR3 bases are TGCGCCAGCAGCCAAGATCTGAGGGAGAGCTACACCTTC.

The V and J genes are TRBV5-4 and TRBJ2-2, with D perhaps TRBD1 or TRBD2 (5 bases each). Germline CDR1 SGHNT, CDR2 YYREEE (reference sequence). Trimming stripped 1 base from V and 5 bases from J, with 12 bases between. The CDR3 has 15 residues. In DNA form, the CDR3 reads TGTGCCAGCAGCTTGACAGGCGAGGGGACCGGGGAGCTGTTTTTT. Translating gives CASSLTGEGTGELFF.

About this clone: Within the sample, other DNA sequences also encode this same CDR3. The genes are TRBV11-2 and TRBJ2-7; tentatively, D is TRBD2 (5 bases). Per the germline V gene, CDR1 is SGHAT and CDR2 is FQNNGV. Deletions cut 2 bases from V and 0 bases from J, with 5 bases between. This CDR3 has 13 amino acids. CDR3 protein: CASSLRDSYEQYF. CDR3 DNA sequence: TGTGCCAGCAGCTTACGGGACTCCTACGAGCAGTACTTC.

Regarding this clone: Additional DNA sequences in this sample encode the identical CDR3. J is TRBJ2-7 and V is TRBV5-4; D remains unclear. V lost 0 bases and J 5 bases, leaving 3 bases between the germline ends. From germline, CDR1 is SGHNT and CDR2 YYREEE (reference sequence). The CDR3 extends over 11 amino acids. CDR3 protein: CASSLEHEQYF. The CDR3 region has the DNA TGTGCCAGCAGCTTGGAACACGAGCAGTACTTC.

The chain uses TRBV28 and TRBJ1-5; D unclear. The CDR3 has 14 amino acids. V lost 7 bases and J 4 bases, leaving 14 bases between the germline ends. The germline V gene has CDR1 MDHEN and CDR2 SYDVKM. The chain's CDR3 is CASTPRGGNQPQHF. In DNA form, the CDR3 reads TGTGCCAGCACCCCCCGGGGTGGGAATCAGCCCCAGCATTTT.

The chain recombines TRBV9 with TRBJ1-1, with D possibly being TRBD1 (6 bases). The CDR3 spans 15 residues. V shed 3 bases and J shed 1 base, with 13 bases lying between them. Per the germline V gene, CDR1 is SGDLS and CDR2 is YYNGEE. The CDR3 coding sequence is TGTGCCAGCAGCGGGACAGAATGGGGGAACACTGAAGCTTTCTTT. Amino acid sequence: CASSGTEWGNTEAFF.

The chain employs TRBV5-4 and TRBJ2-7; TRBD2 matches 13 bases. Germline trimming cut 3 bases from V and 2 bases from J; bases unmatched to any gene: 5. This CDR3 region has 16 residues. From germline, CDR1 is SGHNT and CDR2 YYREEE (reference sequence). CDR3: CASSSSLAGGPYEQYF. The CDR3 nucleotides read TGTGCCAGCAGCTCGTCACTAGCGGGGGGGCCCTACGAGCAGTACTTC.

Note on this clone: Other DNA sequences in the same sample also yield this CDR3. The CDR3 here is CASSYGGENTEAFF. In DNA form, the CDR3 reads TGTGCCAGCAGTTACGGGGGAGAGAACACTGAAGCTTTCTTT. This chain uses TRBV6-5 with TRBJ1-1, with a possible D match to TRBD1 (5 bases). V lost 2 bases and J 1 base, leaving 8 bases between the germline ends. Germline V gives CDR1 MNHEY, CDR2 SVGAGI. The CDR3 sequence is 14 residues long.

The chain couples TRBV5-6 to TRBJ2-2, with D tentatively TRBD1 (6 bases). V was trimmed by 4 bases and J by 1 base, leaving 11 bases between them. Germline V gene lookup returns CDR1 SGHDT and CDR2 YYEEEE. This CDR3 contains 15 residues. The CDR3 sequence: CASSIGQRNTGELFF. The CDR3 nucleotides read TGTGCCAGCAGCATCGGACAGAGGAACACCGGGGAGCTGTTTTTT.

The V and J genes are TRBV30 and TRBJ1-1; D unclear. The CDR3 length is 14 residues. Looked up from germline, CDR1 is GTSNPN and CDR2 is SVGIG (reference sequence). V was shortened by 5 bases and J by 0 bases, with 13 bases between the two germline ends. CDR3 DNA sequence: TGTGCCTGGGTGACTGCGAACATGAACACTGAAGCTTTCTTT. It specifies CAWVTANMNTEAFF. Full variable domain (rest looked up from reference TRBV30 and TRBJ1-1): SQTIHQWPATLVQPVGSPLSLECTVEGTSNPNLYWYRQAAGRGLQLLFYSVGIGQISSEVPQNLSASRPQDRQFILSSKKLLLSDSGFYLCAWVTANMNTEAFFGQGTRLTVV.

This clone is a singleton in its sample. The chain combines TRBV4-1 with TRBJ2-7; TRBD1 matches at 7 bases. CDR3 length: 14 residues. The V and J ends lost 4 bases and 3 bases, in that order; junction bases with no gene match: 6. Germline V CDR1 and CDR2: MGHRA, YSYEKL. The CDR3 here is CASSLGQVGYEQYF. DNA for the CDR3: TGCGCCAGCAGCCTCGGACAGGTCGGCTACGAGCAGTACTTC.